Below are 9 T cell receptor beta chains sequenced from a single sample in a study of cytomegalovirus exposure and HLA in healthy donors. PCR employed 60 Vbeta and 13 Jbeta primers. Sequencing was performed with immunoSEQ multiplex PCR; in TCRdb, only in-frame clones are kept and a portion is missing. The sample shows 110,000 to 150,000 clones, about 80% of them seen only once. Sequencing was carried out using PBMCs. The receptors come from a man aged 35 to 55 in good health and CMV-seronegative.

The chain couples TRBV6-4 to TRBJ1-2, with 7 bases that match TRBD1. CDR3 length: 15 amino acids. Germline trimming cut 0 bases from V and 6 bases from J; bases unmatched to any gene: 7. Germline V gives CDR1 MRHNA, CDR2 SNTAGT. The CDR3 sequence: CASSDSKRGRNGYTF. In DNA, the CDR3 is TGTGCCAGCAGTGACTCGAAAAGGGGGCGTAATGGCTACACCTTC.

The CDR3 DNA reads as TGTGCCTGGGGGACAGGGCGGGATTCACCCCTCCACTTT. Translation: CAWGTGRDSPLHF. This chain connects TRBV30 to TRBJ1-6; 9 positions match TRBD1. The J segment lost 8 bases and the V segment lost 5 bases, leaving 4 bases of the junction unmatched. The CDR3 contains 13 residues. CDR1 is GTSNPN, CDR2 SVGIG, per germline (reference sequence).

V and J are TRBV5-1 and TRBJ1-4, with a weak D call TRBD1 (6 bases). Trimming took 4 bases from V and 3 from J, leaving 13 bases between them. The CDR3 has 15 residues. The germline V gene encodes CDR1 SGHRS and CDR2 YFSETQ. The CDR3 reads CASSPMTGSNEKLFF. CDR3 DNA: TGCGCCAGCAGCCCCATGACAGGATCTAATGAAAAACTGTTTTTT.

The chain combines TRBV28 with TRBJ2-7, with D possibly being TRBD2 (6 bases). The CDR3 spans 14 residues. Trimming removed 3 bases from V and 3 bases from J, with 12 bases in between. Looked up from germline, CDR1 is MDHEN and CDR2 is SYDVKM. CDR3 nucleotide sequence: TGTGCCAGCAGTTTGGGGGGACTCCACTACGAGCAGTACTTC. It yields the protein CASSLGGLHYEQYF.

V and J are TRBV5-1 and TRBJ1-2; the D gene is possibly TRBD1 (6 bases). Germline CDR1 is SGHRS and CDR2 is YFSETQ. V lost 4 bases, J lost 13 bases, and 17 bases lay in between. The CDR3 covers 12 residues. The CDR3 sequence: CASSIDRNFATF. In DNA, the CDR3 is TGCGCCAGCAGCATCGACAGGAACTTTGCCACCTTC. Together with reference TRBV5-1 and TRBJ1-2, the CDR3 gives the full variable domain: KAGVTQTPRYLIKTRGQQVTLSCSPISGHRSVSWYQQTPGQGLQFLFEYFSETQRNKGNFPGRFSGRQFSNSRSEMNVSTLELGDSALYLCASSIDRNFATFGSGTRLTVV.

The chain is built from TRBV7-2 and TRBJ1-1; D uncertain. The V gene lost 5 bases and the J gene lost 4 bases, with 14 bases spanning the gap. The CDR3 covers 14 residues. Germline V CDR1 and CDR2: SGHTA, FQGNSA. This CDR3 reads CASSGQSQITEAFF. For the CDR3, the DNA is TGTGCCAGCAGCGGTCAGTCGCAGATCACTGAAGCTTTCTTT.

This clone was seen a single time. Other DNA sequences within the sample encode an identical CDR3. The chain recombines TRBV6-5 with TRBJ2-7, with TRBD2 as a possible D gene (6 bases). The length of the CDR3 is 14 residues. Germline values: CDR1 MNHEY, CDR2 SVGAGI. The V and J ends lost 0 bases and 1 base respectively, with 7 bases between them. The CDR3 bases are TGTGCCAGCAGTTACTCGGGGGGTTCCTACGAGCAGTACTTC. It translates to CASSYSGGSYEQYF.

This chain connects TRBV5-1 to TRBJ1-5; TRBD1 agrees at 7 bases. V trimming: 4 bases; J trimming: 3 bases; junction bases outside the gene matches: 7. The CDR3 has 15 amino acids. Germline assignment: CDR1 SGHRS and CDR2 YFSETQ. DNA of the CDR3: TGCGCCAGCAGCCTGAGACAGGGATACAATCAGCCCCAGCATTTT. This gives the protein CASSLRQGYNQPQHF.

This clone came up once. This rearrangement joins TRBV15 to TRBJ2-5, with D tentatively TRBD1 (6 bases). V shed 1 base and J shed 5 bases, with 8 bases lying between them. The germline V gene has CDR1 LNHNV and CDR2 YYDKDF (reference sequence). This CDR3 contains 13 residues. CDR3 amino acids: CATSRGTGETQYF. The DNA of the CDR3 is TGTGCCACCAGCAGAGGCACAGGGGAGACCCAGTACTTC.